The table lists the clone carrying this TCR beta chain with a few counts. The antigen remains undetermined. V gave up 0 bases and J gave up 8 bases, with 13 bases separating them. The CDR3 has 14 residues. Germline V gene data show CDR1 as LGHNA and CDR2 as YSLEER. This entry is derived from a study of T cells in Graves' hyperthyroidism and ophthalmopathy. Overall study findings and caveats: Blood also carried most thyroid clonotypes expanded above 0.001. Separation of ophthalmopathy from stable hyperthyroidism was achieved by a 13 V-J model.

Disease duration was under 3 months in the ophthalmopathy patients, who also had a Clinical Activity Score of at least 3 and a NOSPECS grade of at least 4. Uncontrolled infection, other autoimmune disease, pregnancy or lactation barred patients from enrollment. RNA transcripts gave rise to amplified TCR beta CDR3 regions. The TCR CDR3 was amplified in a first-round RT-PCR using the HTBI primer set. Each CDR3 protein is one row after TCRdb ran MiXCR on the multiplex PCR reads. The table has some 500,000 distinct CDR3 sequences, around 16% seen once. Sample: blood. The receptor comes from a woman in her 30s with Graves' ophthalmopathy. The V call is TRBV4-3, the J call TRBJ1-2; no clear D. CDR3 bases: TGCGCCAGCAGCCAAGATGGGCGGAGTGGCGGCTACACCTTC. Residues: CASSQDGRSGGYTF.